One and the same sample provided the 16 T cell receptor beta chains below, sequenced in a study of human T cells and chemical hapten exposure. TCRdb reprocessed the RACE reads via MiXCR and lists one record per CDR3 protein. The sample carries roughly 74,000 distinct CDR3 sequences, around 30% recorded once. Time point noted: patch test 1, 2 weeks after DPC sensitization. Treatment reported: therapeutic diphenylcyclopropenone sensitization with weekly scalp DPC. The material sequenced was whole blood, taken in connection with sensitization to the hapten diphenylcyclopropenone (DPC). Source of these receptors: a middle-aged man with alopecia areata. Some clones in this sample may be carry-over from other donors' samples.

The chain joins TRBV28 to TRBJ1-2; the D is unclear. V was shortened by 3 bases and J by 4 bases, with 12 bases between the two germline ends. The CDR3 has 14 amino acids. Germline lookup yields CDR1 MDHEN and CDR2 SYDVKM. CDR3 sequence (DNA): TGTGCCAGCAGTTTGTCGCAGAAACTCTATGGCTACACCTTC. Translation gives CASSLSQKLYGYTF.

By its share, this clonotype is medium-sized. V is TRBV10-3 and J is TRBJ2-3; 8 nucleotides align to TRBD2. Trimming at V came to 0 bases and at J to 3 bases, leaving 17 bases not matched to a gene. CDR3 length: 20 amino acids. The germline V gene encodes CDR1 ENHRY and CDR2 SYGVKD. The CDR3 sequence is CAISESSDTGGPLWTDTQYF. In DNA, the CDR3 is TGTGCCATCAGTGAGTCATCGGATACGGGAGGGCCGCTTTGGACAGATACGCAGTATTTT.

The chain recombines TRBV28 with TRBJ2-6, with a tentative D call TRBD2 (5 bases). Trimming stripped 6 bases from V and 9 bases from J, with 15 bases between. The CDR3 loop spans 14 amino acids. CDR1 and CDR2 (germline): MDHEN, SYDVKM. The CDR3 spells CASRQTGNLNVLTF. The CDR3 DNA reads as TGTGCCAGCAGACAGACCGGGAACCTCAACGTCCTGACTTTC.

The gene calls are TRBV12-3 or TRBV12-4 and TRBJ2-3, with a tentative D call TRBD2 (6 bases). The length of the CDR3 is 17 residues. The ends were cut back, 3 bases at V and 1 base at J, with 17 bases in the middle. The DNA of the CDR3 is TGTGCCAGCAGTTTGTACGGGACTTCAACCGGCACAGATACGCAGTATTTT. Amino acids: CASSLYGTSTGTDTQYF.

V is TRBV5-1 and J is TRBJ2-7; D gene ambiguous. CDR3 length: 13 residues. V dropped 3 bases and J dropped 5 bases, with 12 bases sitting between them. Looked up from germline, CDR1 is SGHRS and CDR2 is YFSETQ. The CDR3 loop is CASSSISPDEQYF. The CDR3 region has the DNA TGCGCCAGCAGCTCTATAAGCCCAGACGAGCAGTACTTC.

The CDR3 loop is CSAPGTSGYEQYF. The CDR3 bases are TGCAGTGCCCCCGGGACTAGCGGTTACGAGCAGTACTTC. The chain recombines TRBV20-1 with TRBJ2-7; 11 bases line up with TRBD2. The CDR3 covers 13 residues. CDR1 is DFQATT, CDR2 SNEGSKA, per germline (reference sequence). V lost 6 bases and J lost 4; bases outside the gene matches: 5.

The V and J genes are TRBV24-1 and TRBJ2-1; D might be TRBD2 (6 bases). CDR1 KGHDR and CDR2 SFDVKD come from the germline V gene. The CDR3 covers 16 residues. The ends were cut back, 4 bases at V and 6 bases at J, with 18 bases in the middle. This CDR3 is CATSDRRGAQINEQFF. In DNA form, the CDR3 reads TGTGCCACCAGTGACCGCCGCGGGGCGCAAATCAATGAGCAGTTCTTC.

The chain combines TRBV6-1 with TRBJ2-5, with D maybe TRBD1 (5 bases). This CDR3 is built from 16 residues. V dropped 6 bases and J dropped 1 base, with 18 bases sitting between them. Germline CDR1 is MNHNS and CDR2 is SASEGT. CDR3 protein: CASSYSARQSQETQYF. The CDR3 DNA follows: TGTGCCAGCAGCTACTCGGCCAGACAGTCCCAAGAGACCCAGTACTTC.

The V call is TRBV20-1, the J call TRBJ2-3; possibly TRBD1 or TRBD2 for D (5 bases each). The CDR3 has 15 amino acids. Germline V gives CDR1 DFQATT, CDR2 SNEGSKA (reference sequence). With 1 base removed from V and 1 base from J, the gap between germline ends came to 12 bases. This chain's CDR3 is CSARAARGGTDTQYF. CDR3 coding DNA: TGCAGTGCTAGAGCGGCGCGAGGGGGCACAGATACGCAGTATTTT.

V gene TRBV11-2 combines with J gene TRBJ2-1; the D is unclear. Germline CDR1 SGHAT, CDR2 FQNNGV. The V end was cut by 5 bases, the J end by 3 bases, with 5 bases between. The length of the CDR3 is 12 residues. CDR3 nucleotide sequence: TGTGCCAGCAGCCATTACTACAATGAGCAGTTCTTC. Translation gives CASSHYYNEQFF.

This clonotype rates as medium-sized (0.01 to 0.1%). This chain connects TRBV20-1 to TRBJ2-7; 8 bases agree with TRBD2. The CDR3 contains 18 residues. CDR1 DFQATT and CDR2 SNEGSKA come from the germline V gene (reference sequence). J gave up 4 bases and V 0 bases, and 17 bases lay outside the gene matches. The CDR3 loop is CSARDSPSGHLPGYEQYF. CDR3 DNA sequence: TGCAGTGCTAGAGATAGTCCTAGCGGGCACCTGCCAGGTTACGAGCAGTACTTC.

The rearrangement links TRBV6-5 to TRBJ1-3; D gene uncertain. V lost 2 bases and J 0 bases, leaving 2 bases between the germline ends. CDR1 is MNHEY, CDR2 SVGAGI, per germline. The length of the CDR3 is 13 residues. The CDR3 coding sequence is TGTGCCAGCAGTTACAACTCTGGAAACACCATATATTTT. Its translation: CASSYNSGNTIYF.

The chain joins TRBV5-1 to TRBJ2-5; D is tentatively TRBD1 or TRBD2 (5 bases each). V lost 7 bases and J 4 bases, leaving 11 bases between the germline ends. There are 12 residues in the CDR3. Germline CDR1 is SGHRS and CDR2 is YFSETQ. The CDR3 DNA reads TGCGCCAGCGGGGCCGGGGTAGAGACCCAGTACTTC. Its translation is CASGAGVETQYF.

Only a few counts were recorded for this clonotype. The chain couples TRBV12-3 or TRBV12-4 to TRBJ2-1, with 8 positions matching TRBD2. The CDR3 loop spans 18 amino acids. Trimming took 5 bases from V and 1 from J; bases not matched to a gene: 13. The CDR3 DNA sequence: TGTGCCAGCAGTATGCCCGGGGTAGCGGGGATGTCCTACAATGAGCAGTTCTTC. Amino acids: CASSMPGVAGMSYNEQFF.

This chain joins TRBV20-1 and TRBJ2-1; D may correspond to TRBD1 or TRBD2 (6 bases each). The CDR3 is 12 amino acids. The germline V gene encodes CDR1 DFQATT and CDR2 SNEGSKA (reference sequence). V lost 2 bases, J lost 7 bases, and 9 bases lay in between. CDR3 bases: TGCAGTGCTAGAACAGGGAGGAATGAGCAGTTCTTC. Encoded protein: CSARTGRNEQFF.

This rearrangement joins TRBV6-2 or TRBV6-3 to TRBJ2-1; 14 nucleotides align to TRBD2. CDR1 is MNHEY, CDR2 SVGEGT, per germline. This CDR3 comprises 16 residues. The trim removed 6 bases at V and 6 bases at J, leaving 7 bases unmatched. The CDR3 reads CASSHFGTSGSNEQFF. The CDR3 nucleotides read TGTGCCAGCAGCCACTTTGGGACTAGCGGGAGCAATGAGCAGTTCTTC.